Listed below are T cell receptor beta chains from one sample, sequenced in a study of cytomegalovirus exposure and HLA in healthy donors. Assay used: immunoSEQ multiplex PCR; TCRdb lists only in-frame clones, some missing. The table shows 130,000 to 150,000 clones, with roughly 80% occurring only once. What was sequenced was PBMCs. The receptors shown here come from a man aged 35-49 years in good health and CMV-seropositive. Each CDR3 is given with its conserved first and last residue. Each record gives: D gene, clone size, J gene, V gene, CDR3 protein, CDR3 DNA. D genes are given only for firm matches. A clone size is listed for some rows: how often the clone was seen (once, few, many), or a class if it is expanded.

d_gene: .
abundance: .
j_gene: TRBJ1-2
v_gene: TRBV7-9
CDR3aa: CASSFDGVGYTF
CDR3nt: TGTGCCAGCAGCTTTGACGGGGTAGGCTACACCTTC

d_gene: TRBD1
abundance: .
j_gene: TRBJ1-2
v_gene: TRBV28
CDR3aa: CASSSPGGNNYGYTF
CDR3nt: TGTGCCAGCAGTTCTCCAGGGGGCAACAACTATGGCTACACCTTC

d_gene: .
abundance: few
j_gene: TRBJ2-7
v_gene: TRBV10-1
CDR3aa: CASSDGYEQYF
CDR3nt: TGCGCCAGCAGTGACGGCTACGAGCAGTACTTC

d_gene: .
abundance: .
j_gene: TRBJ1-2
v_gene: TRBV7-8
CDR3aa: CASSLVGQNYGYTF
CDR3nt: TGTGCCAGCAGCTTAGTCGGACAGAACTATGGCTACACCTTC

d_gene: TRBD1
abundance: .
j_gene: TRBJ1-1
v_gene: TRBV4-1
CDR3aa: CASSPTGAVSRAEAFF
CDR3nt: TGCGCCAGCAGCCCTACAGGGGCGGTATCTAGGGCTGAAGCTTTCTTT

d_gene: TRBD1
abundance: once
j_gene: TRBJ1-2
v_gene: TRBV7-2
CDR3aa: CASSPQGAKGFNYGYTF
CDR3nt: TGTGCCAGCAGCCCGCAGGGGGCTAAGGGTTTTAACTATGGCTACACCTTC

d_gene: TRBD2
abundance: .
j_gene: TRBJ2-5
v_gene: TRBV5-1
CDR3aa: CASSPFGGNQETQYF
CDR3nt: TGCGCCAGCAGCCCTTTCGGGGGGAACCAAGAGACCCAGTACTTC

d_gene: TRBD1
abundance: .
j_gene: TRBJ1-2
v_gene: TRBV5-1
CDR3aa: CASSLQGGNYGYTF
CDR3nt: TGCGCCAGCAGCTTGCAGGGGGGCAACTATGGCTACACCTTC

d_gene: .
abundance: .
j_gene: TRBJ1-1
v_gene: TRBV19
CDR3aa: CASSNLGGNTEAFF
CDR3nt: TGTGCCAGTAGTAACCTCGGCGGGAACACTGAAGCTTTCTTT

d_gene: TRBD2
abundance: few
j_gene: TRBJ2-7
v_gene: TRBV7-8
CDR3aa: CASSRLAGLSYEQYF
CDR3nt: TGTGCCAGCAGCCGTCTAGCGGGCCTCTCCTACGAGCAGTACTTC

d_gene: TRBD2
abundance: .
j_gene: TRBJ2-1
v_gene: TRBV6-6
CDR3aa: CASSRTRNEQFF
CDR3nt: TGTGCCAGCAGTAGGACTAGGAATGAGCAGTTCTTC

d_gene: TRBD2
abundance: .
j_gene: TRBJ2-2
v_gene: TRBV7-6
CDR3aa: CASSQRDYKGELFF
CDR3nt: TGTGCCAGCAGTCAGCGGGACTATAAAGGGGAGCTGTTTTTT

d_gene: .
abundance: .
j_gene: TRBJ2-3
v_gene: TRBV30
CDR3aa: CAWSRADSSTDTQYF
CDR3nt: TGTGCCTGGAGCCGAGCGGACAGTAGCACAGATACGCAGTATTTT

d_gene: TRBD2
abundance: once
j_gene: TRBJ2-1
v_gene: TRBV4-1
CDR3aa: CASSQAGTSGSGYNEQFF
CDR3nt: TGCGCCAGCAGCCAAGCGGGGACTAGCGGGAGTGGGTACAATGAGCAGTTCTTC

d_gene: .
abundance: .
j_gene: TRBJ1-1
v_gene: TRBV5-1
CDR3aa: CASSFRGEGYGTEAFF
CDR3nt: TGCGCCAGCAGCTTCCGCGGGGAGGGTTATGGGACTGAAGCTTTCTTT

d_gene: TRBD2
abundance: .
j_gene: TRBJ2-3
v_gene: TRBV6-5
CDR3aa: CASRHGLAGTDTQYF
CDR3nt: TGTGCCAGCAGACACGGACTAGCGGGCACAGATACGCAGTATTTT

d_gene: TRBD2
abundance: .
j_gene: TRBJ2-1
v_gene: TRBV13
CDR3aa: CASSPWEGDSYNEQFF
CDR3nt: TGTGCCAGCAGCCCCTGGGAGGGAGATTCCTACAATGAGCAGTTCTTC

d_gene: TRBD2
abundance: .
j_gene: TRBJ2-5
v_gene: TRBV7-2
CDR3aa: CASSTKRGGQETQYF
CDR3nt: TGTGCCAGCAGTACCAAGCGGGGGGGGCAAGAGACCCAGTACTTC

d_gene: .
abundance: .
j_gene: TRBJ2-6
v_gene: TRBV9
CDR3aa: CASSADNRVYSGANVLTF
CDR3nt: TGTGCCAGCAGCGCCGATAACAGGGTCTACTCTGGGGCCAACGTCCTGACTTTC

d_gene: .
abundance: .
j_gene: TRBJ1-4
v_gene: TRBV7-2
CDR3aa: CASSPSGKPGEKLFF
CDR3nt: TGTGCCAGCAGCCCTTCAGGGAAACCCGGGGAAAAACTGTTTTTT

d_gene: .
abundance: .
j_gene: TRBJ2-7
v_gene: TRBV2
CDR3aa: CASGAETYEQYF
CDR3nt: TGTGCCAGCGGGGCAGAAACCTACGAGCAGTACTTC

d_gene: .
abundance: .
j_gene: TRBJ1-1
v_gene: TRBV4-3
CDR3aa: CASSQDPGVMTEAFF
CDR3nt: TGCGCCAGCAGCCAAGATCCCGGGGTCATGACTGAAGCTTTCTTT

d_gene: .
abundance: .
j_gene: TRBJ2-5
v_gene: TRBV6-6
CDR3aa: CASSYPSGTQYF
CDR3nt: TGTGCCAGCAGTTACCCCTCGGGGACCCAGTACTTC

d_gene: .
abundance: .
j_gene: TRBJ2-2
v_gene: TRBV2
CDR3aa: CASIRVGGAVTTGELFF
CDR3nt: TGTGCCAGCATCAGGGTAGGGGGGGCGGTGACCACCGGGGAGCTGTTTTTT

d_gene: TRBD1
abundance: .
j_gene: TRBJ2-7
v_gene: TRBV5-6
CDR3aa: CASSLGQVYEQYF
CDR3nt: TGTGCCAGCAGCTTAGGACAGGTCTACGAGCAGTACTTC

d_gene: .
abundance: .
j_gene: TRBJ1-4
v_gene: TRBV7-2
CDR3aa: CASSSGGEKLFF
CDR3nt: TGTGCCAGCAGCTCCGGGGGGGAAAAACTGTTTTTT

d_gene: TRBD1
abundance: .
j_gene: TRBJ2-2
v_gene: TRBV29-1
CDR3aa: CSARQGLNTGELFF
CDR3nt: TGCAGCGCCAGACAGGGTTTGAACACCGGGGAGCTGTTTTTT

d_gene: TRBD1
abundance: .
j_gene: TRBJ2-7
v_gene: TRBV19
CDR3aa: CASSTLPRQGPSYEQYF
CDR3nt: TGTGCCAGTAGTACCCTGCCCCGACAGGGCCCATCCTACGAGCAGTACTTC

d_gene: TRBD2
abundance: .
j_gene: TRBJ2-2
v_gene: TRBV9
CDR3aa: CASSVGTSGPDSRELFF
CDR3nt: TGTGCCAGCAGCGTAGGGACTAGCGGCCCTGATAGTCGGGAGCTGTTTTTT

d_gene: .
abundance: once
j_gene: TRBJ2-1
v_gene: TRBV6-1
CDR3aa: CASSEARGIYYNEQFF
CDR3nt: TGTGCCAGCAGTGAAGCGAGAGGGATTTACTACAATGAGCAGTTCTTC

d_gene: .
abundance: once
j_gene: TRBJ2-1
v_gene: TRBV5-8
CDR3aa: CASSLSVPRSYNEQFF
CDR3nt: TGTGCCAGCAGCTTAAGCGTCCCTCGATCCTACAATGAGCAGTTCTTC

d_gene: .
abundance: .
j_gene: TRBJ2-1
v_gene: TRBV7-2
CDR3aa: CASSSQTRSTNNEQFF
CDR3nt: TGTGCCAGCAGCTCCCAAACTAGGTCAACGAACAATGAGCAGTTCTTC

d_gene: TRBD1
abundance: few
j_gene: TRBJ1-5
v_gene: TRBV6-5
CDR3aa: CASKGQYNQPQHF
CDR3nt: TGTGCCAGCAAGGGACAGTACAATCAGCCCCAGCATTTT

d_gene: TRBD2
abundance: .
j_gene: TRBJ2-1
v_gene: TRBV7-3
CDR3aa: CASSLHPRGLVGDNEQFF
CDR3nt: TGTGCCAGCAGCCTCCACCCCCGGGGACTAGTGGGGGACAATGAGCAGTTCTTC

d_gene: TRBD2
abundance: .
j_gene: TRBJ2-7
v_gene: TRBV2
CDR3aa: CASRMGGSSYEQYF
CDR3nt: TGTGCCAGCAGAATGGGGGGGAGCTCCTACGAGCAGTACTTC

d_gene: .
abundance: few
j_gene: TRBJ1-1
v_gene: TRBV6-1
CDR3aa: CATSQGRGMNTEAFF
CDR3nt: TGTGCCACCTCTCAGGGGCGGGGGATGAACACTGAAGCTTTCTTT

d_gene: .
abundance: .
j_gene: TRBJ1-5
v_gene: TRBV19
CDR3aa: CASSMSEYSNQPQHF
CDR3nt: TGTGCCAGTAGTATGAGTGAATATAGCAATCAGCCCCAGCATTTT

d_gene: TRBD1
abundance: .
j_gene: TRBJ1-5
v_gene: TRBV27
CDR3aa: CASSNSGGFGAQHF
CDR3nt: TGTGCCAGCAGTAATTCAGGGGGATTTGGGGCCCAGCATTTT

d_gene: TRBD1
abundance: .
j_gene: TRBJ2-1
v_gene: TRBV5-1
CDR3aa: CASSYGQGAFSYNEQFF
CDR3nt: TGCGCCAGCAGCTACGGACAGGGGGCCTTCTCCTACAATGAGCAGTTCTTC